The present T cell receptor beta chain was sequenced within a study of metastatic and nonmetastatic thyroid tumors. Study context: Across peripheral blood and tumor or nodule tissue samples taken from malignant and benign thyroid patients, the repertoires were compared with one another.

Prior to thyroid surgery, none of the patients had received any treatment. Broader study findings: It was reportedly found that TCR beta diversity was significantly higher in malignant thyroid tumors than in benign nodules, a difference seen in both blood and tumor samples.

Authors' analysis steps: Between-group CDR3 differences, defined by clinicopathological status, yielded a distant-metastasis classifier for papillary thyroid cancer. Using MiXCR, TCRdb reanalyzed the PCR reads. TCRdb assigned the V and J calls; the authors' analysis was not used. Here the sample spans 20,000 to 25,000 clones, 15% to 20% being singletons. Per germline, CDR1 SGHAT and CDR2 FQNNGV. The CDR3 consists of 14 residues. The trim removed 5 bases at V and 6 bases at J, leaving 5 bases unmatched. The count of this clone is one. Its antigen is not known. The TCR originated in a female donor with papillary thyroid cancer or a benign thyroid nodule (not recorded which). Some clones in this sample may be carry-over from other donors' samples. This chain joins TRBV11-2 and TRBJ2-7; 12 bases agree with TRBD2. Sample: blood. The CDR3, as DNA: TGTGCCAGCAGCCGACTAGCGGGGGTAGGCGAGCAGTACTTC. This codes for CASSRLAGVGEQYF.